Here is one T cell receptor (beta chain) with its context. Per the original data handling: Reference gene primers were amplified, and this amplification served to estimate nucleated cell counts. The protocol was immunoSEQ multiplex PCR, while the TCRdb copy is restricted to in-frame clones and leaves out a portion. That table supplies the V and J calls and clone size; D and trimming were determined from the DNA. Here the sample spans some 300,000 clones, about 86% being singletons. The sample is drawn from a study of blood T cell repertoires in COVID-19. Enrolled during active infection, Seattle patients were then followed longitudinally. CDR1 and CDR2 (germline): LGHDT, YNNKEL (reference sequence). Trimming removed 3 bases from V and 2 bases from J; junction bases left unmatched: 7. The CDR3 runs 17 residues.

The sequence came from a woman between 65 and 79 years old with COVID-19, enrolled during active disease. The sequencing sample was made of peripheral blood. The chain couples TRBV3-1 (or the pseudogene TRBV3-2) to TRBJ2-1; TRBD2 matches at 10 bases. The CDR3 here is CASSHISGGAAYNEQFF. The DNA for the CDR3 is TGTGCCAGCAGCCATATCAGCGGGGGGGCGGCCTACAATGAGCAGTTCTTC.